A selection of T cell receptor beta chains follows, all from one sample in a study of shared clonotypes between healthy human individuals. Method: immunoSEQ multiplex PCR; TCRdb's copy keeps in-frame clones and lacks some. The sample carries about 2 million clones, about 95% recorded once. The sequenced sample was naive CD8+ T cells sorted from blood. These receptors were collected from a man aged 18 to 29 in good health. The CDR3 runs from the conserved cysteine through the conserved F or W. A D gene is named only where the DNA matches it firmly. Only part of the rows carry a size: once, few, many, or a class if the clone is expanded.

TGCAGCGTTGCCAGAGTGAACACTGAAGCTTTCTTT CSVARVNTEAFF TRBV29-1 - - TRBJ1-1
TGCAGCGTTGAAATTGAGACAGGTGTCATATTCAATGAGCAGTTCTTC CSVEIETGVIFNEQFF TRBV29-1 once - TRBJ2-1
TGCGCCAGCAGCCAAGATGCCCATGCGTCCTATAATTCACCCCTCCACTTT CASSQDAHASYNSPLHF TRBV4-1 - - TRBJ1-6
TGTGCCAGTAGTACCTTACAAGCGGGAGAATCTGGCGAGCAGTACTTC CASSTLQAGESGEQYF TRBV19 - TRBD2 TRBJ2-7
TGTGCCAGCTCACTTAGCGGGATGGCCGACAATGAGCAGTTCTTC CASSLSGMADNEQFF TRBV18 - TRBD2 TRBJ2-1
TGTGCCAGCAGTTACTCGGTCGACTCTGGAAACACCATATATTTT CASSYSVDSGNTIYF TRBV6-5 once - TRBJ1-3
TGTGCAAGTCGCTTAGTATATGGTCTGGGTAGCAATCAGCCCCAGCATTTT CASRLVYGLGSNQPQHF TRBV12-2 once - TRBJ1-5
TGTGCCAGCAGCTTATTAGGACCACCGAACACCGGGGAGCTGTTTTTT CASSLLGPPNTGELFF TRBV6-6 - - TRBJ2-2
TGTGCCAGCAGTTTCTTAAGCGGGTTAGACAATGAGCAGTTCTTC CASSFLSGLDNEQFF TRBV28 - - TRBJ2-1
TGTGCCAGCAGTTCACCTGGGACAGGGAATCTTTACCGTCAAGAGACCCAGTACTTC CASSSPGTGNLYRQETQYF TRBV27 - TRBD1 TRBJ2-5
TGCGCCAGCAGCCCGCTAAGTTTTCCCAACACTGAAGCTTTCTTT CASSPLSFPNTEAFF TRBV5-1 - - TRBJ1-1
TGTGCCAGCAGTTACTCGGCCGGACAGGTCTCCTACGAGCAGTACTTC CASSYSAGQVSYEQYF TRBV6-5 - TRBD1 TRBJ2-7
TGTGCCTGGAACGGCGGAGCGAACAATGAGCAGTTCTTC CAWNGGANNEQFF TRBV30 - - TRBJ2-1
TGTGCCAGCAGCTGGGACGGAGAGACCCAGTACTTC CASSWDGETQYF TRBV7-6 - - TRBJ2-5
TGTGCCAGCAGCTCCTACGAGCAGTACTTC CASSSYEQYF TRBV5-8 few - TRBJ2-7
TGTGCCAGCAGTTTAGAGGGGGGGCTTTCTGAAGCTTTCTTT CASSLEGGLSEAFF TRBV27 once - TRBJ1-1
TGTGCCAGCAGCCAATTACAAGATAGCAATCAGCCCCAGCATTTT CASSQLQDSNQPQHF TRBV28 once - TRBJ1-5
TGTGCCAGCTCACCAGCGGGAGATGAGCAGTTCTTC CASSPAGDEQFF TRBV18 - TRBD2 TRBJ2-1
TGTGCCAGCAGTTCACAGGGCAATCAGCCCCAGCATTTT CASSSQGNQPQHF TRBV25-1 - - TRBJ1-5
TGTGCCAGTAGTGGACATGCGTGGCATTCACCCCTCCACTTT CASSGHAWHSPLHF TRBV19 - - TRBJ1-6
TGCAGTGCGACTACGGGAGCTGAGCAGTTCTTC CSATTGAEQFF TRBV20-1 - - TRBJ2-1
TGTGCCAGCAGTCTACACGGGCCGTATAATTCACCCCTCCACTTT CASSLHGPYNSPLHF TRBV6-5 - - TRBJ1-6
TGCGCCAGCAGCCTTAGCGGGGGGCTCTCCTACGAGCAGTACTTC CASSLSGGLSYEQYF TRBV5-1 - TRBD2 TRBJ2-7
TGCGCCAGCAGTGAGTCACTCTCCTACGAGCAGTACTTC CASSESLSYEQYF TRBV10-1 - - TRBJ2-7
TGCGCCAGCAGCTTGGAGGTAGCGGGGAGCACAGATACGCAGTATTTT CASSLEVAGSTDTQYF TRBV5-1 - TRBD2 TRBJ2-3
TGTGCCAGCAGCTTCGGACAGGGTCAAGAGACCCAGTACTTC CASSFGQGQETQYF TRBV7-9 - TRBD1 TRBJ2-5
TGTGCCAGCAGTTACGGGCAAGAGACCCAGTACTTC CASSYGQETQYF TRBV6-6 - - TRBJ2-5
TGTGCCAGCAGCTTTTCGGACACGGGAGGGGATGGCTACACCTTC CASSFSDTGGDGYTF TRBV7-9 - - TRBJ1-2
TGTGCCAGCAGTGCCTCGGGTCTTAACTATGGCTACACCTTC CASSASGLNYGYTF TRBV28 - - TRBJ1-2
TGTGCCAGCAGCTCGGGACTTAACACCGGGGAGCTGTTTTTT CASSSGLNTGELFF TRBV28 - - TRBJ2-2
TGTGCCAGCTCACCAAGCGGGGACACTGAAGCTTTCTTT CASSPSGDTEAFF TRBV18 - - TRBJ1-1
TGTGCCAGCGGGGGAGAGGGAGCGAACACTGAAGCTTTCTTT CASGGEGANTEAFF TRBV13 - - TRBJ1-1
TGCGCCAGCAGCCAAGGAGATACGCAGTATTTT CASSQGDTQYF TRBV4-1 - - TRBJ2-3
TGTGCCATCAGCCCTGACAGGGGAAGCTCCTACGAGCAGTACTTC CAISPDRGSSYEQYF TRBV10-3 - TRBD1 TRBJ2-7
TGTGCCAGCAGCTTGGGACTAGCGGGCCAAGAGACCCAGTACTTC CASSLGLAGQETQYF TRBV7-3 - TRBD2 TRBJ2-5
TGTGCCAGCAGTTTAGGGGACCTCCAAGAGACCCAGTACTTC CASSLGDLQETQYF TRBV28 - - TRBJ2-5
TGTGCCAGCAGCCCCGGGACAGGTTTTGAAGCTTTCTTT CASSPGTGFEAFF TRBV7-8 - TRBD1 TRBJ1-1